The clone carrying this T cell receptor beta chain occurred a few times. The antigen is undetermined. In making TCR cDNA, 5'RACE template switching added a universal primer site and UMIs to it. TCRdb recomputed calls from the 5' RACE reads with MiXCR, one row per CDR3 protein. The table has 450,000 to 600,000 distinct CDR3 sequences, roughly 13% seen once. This entry belongs to a study of T cells after yellow fever vaccination. General study points: The CD4 and CD8 compartments had a small share of their clonotypes in common. FACS-sorted repertoires could contain abundant clonotypes contaminating from the bulk population.

Per the germline V gene, CDR1 is MNHEY and CDR2 is SMNVEV (reference sequence). Germline trimming cut 3 bases from V and 1 base from J; bases unmatched to any gene: 2. This CDR3 spans 14 amino acids. This TCR came from a young man who received the YFV17D yellow fever vaccine. V is TRBV27 and J is TRBJ2-7; the match to TRBD1 covers 8 bases. The sample consisted of PBMCs, taken on the day of the yellow fever booster vaccination. CDR3 in amino acids: CASSFRGQSYEQYF. CDR3 nucleotides: TGTGCCAGCAGTTTCAGGGGGCAATCCTACGAGCAGTACTTC.